What follows are 19 T cell receptor beta chains derived from one specimen sequenced in a study of shared clonotypes between healthy human individuals (dated by TCRdb to 2018 to 2020). Receptors were amplified or captured by the immunoSEQ multiplex PCR assay. TCRdb re-hosts the immuneACCESS table, in-frame sequences only. Its copies lack some clones; in the studies checked, an unresolved V gene accounts for under half of them, and the cause for the rest is not known. The sample records some 2,400,000 clones, under 97% of which are singletons. The ten largest account for more than 0.1% of the sample. Specimen: naive CD4+ T cells sorted from blood. In the paper's terms, the cell subset or site label means: CD45RA+ positively selected. The receptor set was obtained from a man aged 18 to 35 in good health.

This clone was observed once. V gene TRBV7-9 combines with J gene TRBJ1-5; D not resolved. The CDR3 covers 12 residues. Germline V gives CDR1 SEHNR, CDR2 FQNEAQ (reference sequence). V dropped 5 bases and J dropped 7 bases, with 9 bases sitting between them. This CDR3 reads CASSQDTQPQHF. DNA for the CDR3: TGTGCCAGCAGCCAAGACACACAGCCCCAGCATTTT.

This rearrangement joins TRBV7-6 to TRBJ2-1; D uncertain. V shed 5 bases and J shed 9 bases, with 14 bases lying between them. The CDR3 covers 13 residues. Germline-derived CDR1 and CDR2 are SGHVS and FNYEAQ. CDR3 residues: CASSPLTSSEQFF. CDR3 DNA: TGTGCCAGCAGCCCCCTGACGAGTTCTGAGCAGTTCTTC.

This rearrangement joins TRBV10-3 to TRBJ2-3; tentatively, D is TRBD2 (6 bases). Germline V lookup: CDR1 ENHRY, CDR2 SYGVKD. V lost 7 bases to trimming and J lost 8 bases, with 16 bases between them. The CDR3 length is 13 residues. The CDR3 region is CAITSDYGGTQYF. CDR3 nucleotide sequence: TGTGCCATCACCTCGGACTACGGTGGTACGCAGTATTTT.

This chain links TRBV7-9 with TRBJ2-3, with D uncertain. Germline CDR1 is SEHNR and CDR2 is FQNEAQ (reference sequence). This CDR3 spans 13 amino acids. Trimming took off 5 bases at V and 0 bases at J, with 6 bases between the two ends. The CDR3 protein is CASSAPSTDTQYF. The CDR3 DNA reads as TGTGCCAGCAGCGCCCCTAGCACAGATACGCAGTATTTT.

V gene TRBV5-1 combines with J gene TRBJ2-1; a weak D match, TRBD1 (6 bases). The CDR3 has 15 amino acids. The germline CDR1 and CDR2 sequences are SGHRS and YFSETQ. The V end lost 9 bases, the J end lost 0 bases, and 16 bases lay between the germline ends. This CDR3 is CANPGQTPSYNEQFF. CDR3 nucleotides: TGCGCCAACCCGGGACAAACTCCCTCCTACAATGAGCAGTTCTTC.

This clone was counted a single time. This chain joins TRBV5-1 and TRBJ2-5, with 11 bases matching TRBD2. Germline V gene sequence: CDR1 SGHRS, CDR2 YFSETQ. This CDR3 comprises 19 residues. Trimming at V came to 4 bases and at J to 4 bases, leaving 18 bases not matched to a gene. The CDR3 DNA reads as TGCGCCAGCAGCGACGGGACTAGCGGATCAAAGGGGCTTGGAGAGACCCAGTACTTC. Amino acids: CASSDGTSGSKGLGETQYF.

The chain joins TRBV29-1 to TRBJ2-7, with TRBD2 matching over 15 bases. The CDR3 consists of 15 residues. V trimming: 6 bases; J trimming: 2 bases; junction bases outside the gene matches: 5. Per germline, CDR1 SQVTM and CDR2 ANQGSEA. CDR3 coding DNA: TGCAGCGTCTCGGGGACTAGCGGGAGGACCTACGAGCAGTACTTC. Its protein is CSVSGTSGRTYEQYF.

The chain is built from TRBV18 and TRBJ2-6; no clear D. Deletions cut 2 bases from V and 0 bases from J, with 5 bases between. The CDR3 consists of 15 residues. Germline CDR1 and CDR2: KGHSH and LQKENI. CDR3 in amino acids: CASSPTPSGANVLTF. The DNA for the CDR3 is TGTGCCAGCTCACCAACACCCTCTGGGGCCAACGTCCTGACTTTC. The full variable domain, completed using reference TRBV18 and TRBJ2-6, is NAGVMQNPRHLVRRRGQEARLRCSPMKGHSHVYWYRQLPEEGLKFMVYLQKENIIDESGMPKERFSAEFPKEGPSILRIQQVVRGDSAAYFCASSPTPSGANVLTFGAGSRLTVL.

This clone was seen a single time. This chain connects TRBV30 to TRBJ2-7; TRBD2 matches 12 bases. Germline CDR1 GTSNPN, CDR2 SVGIG (reference sequence). This CDR3 has 17 amino acids. The V and J ends lost 0 bases and 3 bases, in that order; junction bases with no gene match: 9. The CDR3 reads CAWSVYRTSGTLYEQYF. The CDR3 region has the DNA TGTGCCTGGAGTGTGTATCGGACTAGCGGGACCCTCTACGAGCAGTACTTC.

This clone was found a few times. The chain links TRBV7-8 to TRBJ1-1; D remains ambiguous. CDR3 length: 13 residues. V was cut by 0 bases and J by 2 bases, with 4 bases left in between. Germline-derived CDR1 and CDR2 are SGHVS and FQNEAQ. The CDR3, as DNA: TGTGCCAGCAGCTTAGCCGATAACACTGAAGCTTTCTTT. It is translated as CASSLADNTEAFF.

This chain connects TRBV12-5 to TRBJ1-5, with unresolved D. The V end was cut by 2 bases, the J end by 1 base, with 9 bases between. There are 15 residues in the CDR3. Germline values: CDR1 LGHNT, CDR2 FRNRAP. The CDR3 protein is CASGLTAISNQPQHF. The CDR3 coding sequence is TGTGCTAGTGGTTTGACAGCCATAAGCAATCAGCCCCAGCATTTT.

The chain carries TRBV11-2 and TRBJ2-1; 7 bases fit TRBD2. The CDR3 extends over 14 amino acids. The germline gives CDR1 SGHAT, CDR2 FQNNGV. Trimming removed 4 bases from V and 6 bases from J; junction bases left unmatched: 6. The CDR3 sequence: CASSSPKRGNEQFF. As DNA, the CDR3 is TGTGCCAGCAGCTCCCCCAAGCGGGGCAATGAGCAGTTCTTC.

This chain links TRBV10-3 with TRBJ2-7; 8 positions match TRBD1. Per germline, CDR1 ENHRY and CDR2 SYGVKD. The CDR3 consists of 13 residues. CDR3 DNA sequence: TGTGCTAGCAGGGGGGCAGGGGGCAGCGAGCAGTACTTC. Protein product: CASRGAGGSEQYF.

The genes are TRBV18 and TRBJ1-2; no definite D call. The length of the CDR3 is 14 residues. V dropped 2 bases and J dropped 2 bases, with 9 bases sitting between them. CDR1 KGHSH and CDR2 LQKENI come from the germline V gene. CDR3 coding DNA: TGTGCCAGCTCACCATTACAGAGAAACTATGGCTACACCTTC. It specifies CASSPLQRNYGYTF.

The rearrangement joins TRBV6-5 to TRBJ2-1, with 9 bases matching TRBD2. The CDR3 loop spans 15 amino acids. CDR1 and CDR2 from the germline V gene are MNHEY and SVGAGI. Trimming took 4 bases from V and 5 from J; bases not matched to a gene: 6. CDR3 loop: CASSSVASGNNEQFF. For the CDR3, the DNA is TGTGCCAGCAGTTCAGTGGCTAGCGGGAACAATGAGCAGTTCTTC.

J is TRBJ2-3 and V is TRBV5-1, with D unresolved. This CDR3 spans 14 amino acids. Trimming removed 1 base from V and 6 bases from J, with 12 bases in between. Germline CDR1 and CDR2: SGHRS and YFSETQ. The CDR3 DNA reads as TGCGCCAGCAGCTTGTCTGGAGTTTTGGATACGCAGTATTTT. This encodes CASSLSGVLDTQYF.

The chain couples TRBV7-9 to TRBJ2-4, with 7 bases lining up with TRBD1. Trimming cost V 5 bases and J 0 bases; bases outside gene matches: 10. The V gene's germline CDR1 is SEHNR and CDR2 FQNEAQ (reference sequence). The CDR3 is 17 residues long. CDR3 coding DNA: TGTGCCAGCAGCCGATCCGGGACAGAATTAGCCAAAAACATTCAGTACTTC. It translates to CASSRSGTELAKNIQYF.

The rearrangement uses TRBV6-1 and TRBJ1-1; D uncertain. Germline V gene sequence: CDR1 MNHNS, CDR2 SASEGT. V was trimmed by 9 bases and J by 2 bases, leaving 16 bases between them. The CDR3 covers 14 residues. CDR3 loop: CASQNGRENTEAFF. In DNA form, the CDR3 reads TGTGCCAGTCAGAATGGTCGAGAAAACACTGAAGCTTTCTTT.

V and J are TRBV9 and TRBJ2-2; weak D call: TRBD2 (6 bases). The ends were cut back, 4 bases at V and 1 base at J, with 11 bases in the middle. CDR1 is SGDLS, CDR2 YYNGEE, per germline. The CDR3 has 15 residues. The CDR3: CASSPYGGNTGELFF. The CDR3 nucleotides are TGTGCCAGCAGCCCCTACGGGGGGAACACCGGGGAGCTGTTTTTT.